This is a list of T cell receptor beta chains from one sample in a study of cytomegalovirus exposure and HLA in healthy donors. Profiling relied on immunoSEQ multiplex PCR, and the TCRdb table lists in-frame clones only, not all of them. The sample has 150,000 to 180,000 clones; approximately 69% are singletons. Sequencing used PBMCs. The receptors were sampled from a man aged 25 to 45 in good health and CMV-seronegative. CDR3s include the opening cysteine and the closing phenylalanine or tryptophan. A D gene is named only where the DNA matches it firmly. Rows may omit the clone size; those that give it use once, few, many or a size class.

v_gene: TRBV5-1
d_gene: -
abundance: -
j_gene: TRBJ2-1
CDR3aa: CASSSTGKGGDEQFF
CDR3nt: TGCGCCAGCAGCTCAACAGGGAAGGGTGGCGATGAGCAGTTCTTC

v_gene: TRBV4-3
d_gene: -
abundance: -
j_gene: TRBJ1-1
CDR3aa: CASSQDPRQLSTEAFF
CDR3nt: TGCGCCAGCAGCCAAGATCCGAGGCAGCTTTCCACTGAAGCTTTCTTT

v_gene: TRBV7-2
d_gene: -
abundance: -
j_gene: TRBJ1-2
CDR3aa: CASSPGEGRTGYTF
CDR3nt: TGTGCCAGCAGCCCCGGGGAGGGCCGGACTGGCTACACCTTC

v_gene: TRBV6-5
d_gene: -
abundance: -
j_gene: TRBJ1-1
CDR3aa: CASSQTGTEAFF
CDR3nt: TGTGCCAGCAGTCAAACAGGGACTGAAGCTTTCTTT

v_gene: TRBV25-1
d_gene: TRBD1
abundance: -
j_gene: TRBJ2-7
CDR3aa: CASSGGQGYEQYF
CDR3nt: TGTGCCAGCAGTGGCGGACAGGGGTACGAGCAGTACTTC

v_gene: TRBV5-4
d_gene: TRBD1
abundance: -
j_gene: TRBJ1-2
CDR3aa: CASSLQGADGYTF
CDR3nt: TGTGCCAGCAGTCTACAGGGGGCGGATGGCTACACCTTC

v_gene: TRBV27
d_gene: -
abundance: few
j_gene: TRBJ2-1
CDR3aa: CASSLVGGGSYNEQFF
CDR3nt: TGTGCCAGCAGTTTAGTGGGGGGAGGCTCCTACAATGAGCAGTTCTTC

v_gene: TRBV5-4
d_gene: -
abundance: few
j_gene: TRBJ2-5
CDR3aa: CASSEPGQETQYF
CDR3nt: TGTGCCAGCAGCGAACCGGGACAAGAGACCCAGTACTTC

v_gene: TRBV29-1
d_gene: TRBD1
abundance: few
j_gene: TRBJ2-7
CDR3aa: CSARGQGAYEQYF
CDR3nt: TGCAGCGCTCGCGGACAGGGGGCCTACGAGCAGTACTTC

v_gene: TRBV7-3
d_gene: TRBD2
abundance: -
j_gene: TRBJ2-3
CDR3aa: CASSATSGTRMHTQYF
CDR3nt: TGTGCCAGCAGCGCCACGTCCGGGACTAGGATGCATACGCAGTATTTT

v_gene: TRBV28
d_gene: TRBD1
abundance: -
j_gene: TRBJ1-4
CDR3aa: CASSLLGTALSIEKLFF
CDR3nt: TGTGCCAGCAGTTTATTAGGGACAGCGCTATCCATCGAAAAACTGTTTTTT

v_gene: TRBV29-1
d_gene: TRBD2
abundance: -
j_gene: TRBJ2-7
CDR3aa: CSVDSGGTAYEQYF
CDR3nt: TGCAGCGTGGATAGCGGGGGGACGGCCTACGAGCAGTACTTC

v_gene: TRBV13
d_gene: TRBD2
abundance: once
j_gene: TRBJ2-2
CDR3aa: CASSRSGVNTGELFF
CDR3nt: TGTGCCAGCAGCCGTAGCGGGGTGAACACCGGGGAGCTGTTTTTT

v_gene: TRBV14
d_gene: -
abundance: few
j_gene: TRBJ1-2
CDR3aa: CASSPEGNADGYTF
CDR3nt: TGTGCCAGCAGCCCCGAAGGTAACGCGGATGGCTACACCTTC

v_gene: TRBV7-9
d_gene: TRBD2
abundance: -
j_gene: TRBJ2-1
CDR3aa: CASSASGGANEQFF
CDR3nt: TGTGCCAGCAGCGCTAGCGGGGGGGCCAATGAGCAGTTCTTC

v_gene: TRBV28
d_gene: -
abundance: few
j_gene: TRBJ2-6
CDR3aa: CASSRGATSGANVLTF
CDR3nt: TGTGCCAGCAGTAGGGGCGCGACCTCTGGGGCCAACGTCCTGACTTTC

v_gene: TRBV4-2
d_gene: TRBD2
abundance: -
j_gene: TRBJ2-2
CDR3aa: CASSQDSLAGGTGELFF
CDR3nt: TGTGCCAGCAGCCAAGATTCCCTAGCGGGGGGGACCGGGGAGCTGTTTTTT

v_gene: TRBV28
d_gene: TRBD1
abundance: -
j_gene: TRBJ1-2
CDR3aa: CASSSAPGGSSNYGYTF
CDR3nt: TGTGCCAGCAGCTCTGCGCCAGGGGGTTCTTCTAACTATGGCTACACCTTC

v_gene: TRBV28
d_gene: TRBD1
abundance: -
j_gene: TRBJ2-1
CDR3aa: CASRFRDRDYNEQFF
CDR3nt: TGTGCCAGCAGGTTCCGGGACAGGGACTACAATGAGCAGTTCTTC

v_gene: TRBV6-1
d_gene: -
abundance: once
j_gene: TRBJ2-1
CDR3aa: CASRNRVSSYNEQFF
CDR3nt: TGTGCCAGCAGGAACAGGGTAAGCTCCTACAATGAGCAGTTCTTC

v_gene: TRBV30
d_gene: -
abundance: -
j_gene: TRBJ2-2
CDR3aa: CAWSVLRTGELFF
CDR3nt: TGTGCCTGGAGTGTACTCCGCACCGGGGAGCTGTTTTTT

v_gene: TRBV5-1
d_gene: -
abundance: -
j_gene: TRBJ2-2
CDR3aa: CASSDISNTGELFF
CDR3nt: TGCGCCAGCAGTGACATCTCGAACACCGGGGAGCTGTTTTTT

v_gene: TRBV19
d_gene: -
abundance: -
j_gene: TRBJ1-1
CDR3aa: CASSIDIANEAFF
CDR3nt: TGTGCCAGTAGTATAGACATAGCAAACGAAGCTTTCTTT

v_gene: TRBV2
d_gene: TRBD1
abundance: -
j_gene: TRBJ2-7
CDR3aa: CASSPTGFEQYF
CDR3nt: TGTGCCAGCAGCCCGACAGGGTTCGAGCAGTACTTC

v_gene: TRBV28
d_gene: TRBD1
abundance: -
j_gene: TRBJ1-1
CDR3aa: CATGTGGEAFF
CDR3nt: TGTGCCACCGGGACAGGAGGGGAAGCTTTCTTT

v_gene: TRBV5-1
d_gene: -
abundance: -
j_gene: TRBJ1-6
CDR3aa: CASSPGFSYNSPLHF
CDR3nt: TGCGCCAGCAGTCCCGGTTTCTCCTATAATTCACCCCTCCACTTT

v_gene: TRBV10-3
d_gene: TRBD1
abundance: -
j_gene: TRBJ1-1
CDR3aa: CAGQGGENTEAFF
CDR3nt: TGTGCCGGACAGGGAGGAGAGAACACTGAAGCTTTCTTT

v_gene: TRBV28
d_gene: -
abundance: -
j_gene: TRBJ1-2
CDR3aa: CASSLSAGNYGYTF
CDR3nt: TGTGCCAGCAGTTTATCGGCGGGAAACTATGGCTACACCTTC

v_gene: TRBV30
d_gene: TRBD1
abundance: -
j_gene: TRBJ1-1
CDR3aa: CAWGTGGGRTEAFF
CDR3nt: TGTGCCTGGGGGACAGGGGGTGGACGCACTGAAGCTTTCTTT

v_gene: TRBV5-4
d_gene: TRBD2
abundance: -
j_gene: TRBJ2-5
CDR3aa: CASSHLGGRGETQYF
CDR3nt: TGTGCCAGCAGCCATTTGGGGGGGAGAGGAGAGACCCAGTACTTC

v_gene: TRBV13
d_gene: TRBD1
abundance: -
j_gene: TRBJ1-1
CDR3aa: CASSIGQGIGVAEAFF
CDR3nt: TGTGCCAGCAGCATAGGACAGGGAATAGGGGTAGCTGAAGCTTTCTTT

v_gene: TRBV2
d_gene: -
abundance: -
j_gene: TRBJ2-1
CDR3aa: CASRDLGNEQFF
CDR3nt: TGTGCCAGCAGGGACTTGGGGAATGAGCAGTTCTTC

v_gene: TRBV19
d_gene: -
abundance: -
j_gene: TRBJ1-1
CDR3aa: CASSFSVNTEAFF
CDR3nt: TGTGCCAGTAGTTTTTCAGTGAACACTGAAGCTTTCTTT

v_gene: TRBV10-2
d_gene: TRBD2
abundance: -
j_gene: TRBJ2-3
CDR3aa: CASSEATSGGFTDTQYF
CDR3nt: TGCGCCAGCAGTGAGGCGACTAGCGGGGGGTTTACAGATACGCAGTATTTT

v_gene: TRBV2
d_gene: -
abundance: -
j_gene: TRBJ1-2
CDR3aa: CASSDRQRGYGYTF
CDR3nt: TGTGCCAGCAGTGATCGGCAAAGGGGCTATGGCTACACCTTC

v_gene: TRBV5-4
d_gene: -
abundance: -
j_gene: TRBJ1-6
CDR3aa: CASSLDQGNSPLHF
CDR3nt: TGTGCCAGCAGCTTGGACCAGGGTAATTCACCCCTCCACTTT

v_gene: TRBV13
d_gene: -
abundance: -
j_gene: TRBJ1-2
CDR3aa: CASSLGGHYGYTF
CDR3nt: TGTGCCAGCAGCTTAGGGGGCCACTATGGCTACACCTTC

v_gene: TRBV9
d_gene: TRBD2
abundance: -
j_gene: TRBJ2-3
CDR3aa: CASSALAGGGADTQYF
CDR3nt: TGTGCCAGCAGCGCCCTTGCGGGGGGAGGGGCAGATACGCAGTATTTT

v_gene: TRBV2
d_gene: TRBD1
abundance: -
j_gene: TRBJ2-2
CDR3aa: CATRGQGNTGELFF
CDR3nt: TGTGCCACCCGAGGACAGGGAAACACCGGGGAGCTGTTTTTT

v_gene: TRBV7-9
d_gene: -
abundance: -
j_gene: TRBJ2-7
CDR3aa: CASSLAGGARRGTYEQYF
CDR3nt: TGTGCCAGCAGCTTAGCGGGGGGGGCCCGGCGGGGAACCTACGAGCAGTACTTC

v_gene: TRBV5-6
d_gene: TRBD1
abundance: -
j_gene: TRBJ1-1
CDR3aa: CASSFSGRGPDTEAFF
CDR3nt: TGTGCCAGCAGCTTTAGTGGCAGGGGGCCGGACACTGAAGCTTTCTTT

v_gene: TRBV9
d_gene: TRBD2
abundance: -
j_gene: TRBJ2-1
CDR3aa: CASSVGSGGASNEQFF
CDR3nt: TGTGCCAGCAGCGTAGGTAGCGGGGGGGCCAGCAATGAGCAGTTCTTC

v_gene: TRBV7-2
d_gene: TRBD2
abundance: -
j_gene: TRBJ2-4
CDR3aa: CASSLRTGGKNIQYF
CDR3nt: TGTGCCAGCAGCTTAAGGACGGGGGGGAAAAACATTCAGTACTTC

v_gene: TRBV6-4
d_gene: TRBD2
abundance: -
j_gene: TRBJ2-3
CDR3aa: CASSRLAGGSTDTQYF
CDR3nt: TGTGCCAGCAGTCGTCTAGCGGGGGGTAGCACAGATACGCAGTATTTT

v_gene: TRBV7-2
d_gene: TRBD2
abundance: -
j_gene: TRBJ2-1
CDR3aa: CASSNLAGGPNSYNEQFF
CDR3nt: TGTGCCAGCAGCAACCTAGCGGGGGGGCCTAATTCCTACAATGAGCAGTTCTTC

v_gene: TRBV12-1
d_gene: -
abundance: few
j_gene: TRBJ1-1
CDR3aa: CASSLGQGGNTEAFF
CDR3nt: TGTGCCAGCAGCTTAGGACAGGGTGGTAACACTGAAGCTTTCTTT

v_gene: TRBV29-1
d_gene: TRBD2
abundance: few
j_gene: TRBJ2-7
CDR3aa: CSVGRGGSYEQYF
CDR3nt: TGCAGCGTTGGGCGGGGGGGCTCCTACGAGCAGTACTTC

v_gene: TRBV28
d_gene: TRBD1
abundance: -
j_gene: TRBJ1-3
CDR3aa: CASSSSGQVTGNTIYF
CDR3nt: TGTGCCAGCAGCTCCTCTGGACAGGTAACCGGAAACACCATATATTTT